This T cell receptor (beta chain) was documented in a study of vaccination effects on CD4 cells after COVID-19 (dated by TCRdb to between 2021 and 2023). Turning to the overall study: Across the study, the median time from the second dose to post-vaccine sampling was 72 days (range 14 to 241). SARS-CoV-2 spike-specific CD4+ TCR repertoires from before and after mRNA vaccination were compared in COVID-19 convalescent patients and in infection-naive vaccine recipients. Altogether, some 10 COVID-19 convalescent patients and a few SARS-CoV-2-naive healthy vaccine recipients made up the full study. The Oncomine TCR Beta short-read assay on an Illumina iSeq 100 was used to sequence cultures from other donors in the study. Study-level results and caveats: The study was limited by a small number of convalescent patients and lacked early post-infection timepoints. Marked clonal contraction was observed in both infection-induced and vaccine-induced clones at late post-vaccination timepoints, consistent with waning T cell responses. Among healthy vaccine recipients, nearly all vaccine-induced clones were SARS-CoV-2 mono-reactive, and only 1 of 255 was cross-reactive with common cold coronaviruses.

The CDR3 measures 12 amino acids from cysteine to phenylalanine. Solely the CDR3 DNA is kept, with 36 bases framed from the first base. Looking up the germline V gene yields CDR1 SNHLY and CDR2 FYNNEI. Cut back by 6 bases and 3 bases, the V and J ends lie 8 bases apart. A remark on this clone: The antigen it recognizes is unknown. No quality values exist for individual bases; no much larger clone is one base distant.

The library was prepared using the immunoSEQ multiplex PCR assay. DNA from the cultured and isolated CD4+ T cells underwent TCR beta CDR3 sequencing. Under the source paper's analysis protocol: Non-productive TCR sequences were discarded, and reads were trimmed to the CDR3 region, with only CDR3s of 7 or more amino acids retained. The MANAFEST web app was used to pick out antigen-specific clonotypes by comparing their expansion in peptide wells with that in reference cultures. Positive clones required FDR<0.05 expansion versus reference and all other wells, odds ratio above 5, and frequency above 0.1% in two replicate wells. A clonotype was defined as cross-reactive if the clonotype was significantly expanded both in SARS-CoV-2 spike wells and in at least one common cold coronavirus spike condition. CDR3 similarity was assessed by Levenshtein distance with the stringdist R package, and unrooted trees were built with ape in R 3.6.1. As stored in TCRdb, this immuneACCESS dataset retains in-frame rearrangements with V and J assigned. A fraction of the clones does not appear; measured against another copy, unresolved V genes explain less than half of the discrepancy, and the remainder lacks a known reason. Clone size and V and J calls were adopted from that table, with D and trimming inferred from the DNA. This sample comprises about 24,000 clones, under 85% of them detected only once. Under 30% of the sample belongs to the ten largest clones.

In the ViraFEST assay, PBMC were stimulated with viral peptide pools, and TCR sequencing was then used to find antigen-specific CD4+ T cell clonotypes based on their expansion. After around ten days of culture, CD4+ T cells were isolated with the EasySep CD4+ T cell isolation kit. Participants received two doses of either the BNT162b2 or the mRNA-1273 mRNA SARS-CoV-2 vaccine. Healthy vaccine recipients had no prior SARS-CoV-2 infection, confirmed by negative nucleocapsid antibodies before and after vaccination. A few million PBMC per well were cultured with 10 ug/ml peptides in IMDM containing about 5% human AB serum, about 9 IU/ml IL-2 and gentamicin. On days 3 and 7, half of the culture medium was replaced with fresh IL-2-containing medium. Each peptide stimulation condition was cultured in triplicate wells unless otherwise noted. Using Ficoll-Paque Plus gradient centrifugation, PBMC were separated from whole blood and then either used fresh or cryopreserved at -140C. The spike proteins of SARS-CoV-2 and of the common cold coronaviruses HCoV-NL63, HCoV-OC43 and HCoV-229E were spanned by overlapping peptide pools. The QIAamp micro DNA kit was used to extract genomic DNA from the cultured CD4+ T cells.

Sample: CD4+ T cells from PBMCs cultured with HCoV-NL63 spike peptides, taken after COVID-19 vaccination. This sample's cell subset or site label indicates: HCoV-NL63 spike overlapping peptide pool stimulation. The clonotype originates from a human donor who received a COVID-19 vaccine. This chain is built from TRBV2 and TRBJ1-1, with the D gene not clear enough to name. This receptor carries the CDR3 CASRRADTEAFF. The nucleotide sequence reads TGTGCCAGCAGGAGGGCGGACACTGAAGCTTTCTTT.